Each of the 18 T cell receptor beta chains below was sequenced from the same sample in a study of blood T cells in healthy people across ages. The second PCR ran about 6 to 11 cycles with a sample-barcoded 5' primer and J-beta primers. MiXCR was run by TCRdb on the 5' RACE reads, yielding one entry per CDR3 protein. Of roughly 900,000 distinct CDR3 sequences detected, under 35% appear once; the ten largest clones hold approximately 15%. The sample consisted of blood. These receptors were collected from an elderly woman in good health.

The sample holds a few counts of this clonotype. The V gene is TRBV29-1, the J gene TRBJ1-2; 7 bases fit TRBD1. Germline V lookup: CDR1 SQVTM, CDR2 ANQGSEA. This CDR3 is built from 12 residues. J gave up 3 bases and V 6 bases, and 4 bases lay outside the gene matches. CDR3: CSVTGNDYGYTF. The CDR3 DNA reads as TGCAGCGTGACAGGGAATGACTATGGCTACACCTTC.

This clonotype came up many times. The chain couples TRBV29-1 to TRBJ1-2; the D gene is possibly TRBD1 (5 bases). Germline CDR1 and CDR2: SQVTM and ANQGSEA. With 3 bases removed from V and 6 bases from J, the gap between germline ends came to 8 bases. The length of the CDR3 is 11 residues. The CDR3 DNA reads TGCAGCGTTGAGGGCAGGGATGGCTACACCTTC. Amino acid sequence: CSVEGRDGYTF.

This chain uses TRBV19 with TRBJ1-4, with D possibly being TRBD1 (5 bases). Germline loops: CDR1 LNHDA, CDR2 SQIVND (reference sequence). This CDR3 region has 15 residues. V lost 4 bases, J lost 2 bases, and 11 bases lay in between. Written as DNA, the CDR3 is TGTGCCAGTAGTACCGGGGGACGCACTAATGAAAAACTGTTTTTT. Translated, it gives CASSTGGRTNEKLFF.

The sample holds many counts of this clonotype. The chain couples TRBV18 to TRBJ2-5; either TRBD1 or TRBD2 may fit D (5 bases each). The CDR3 has 13 amino acids. The germline V gene has CDR1 KGHSH and CDR2 LQKENI. Trimming left V 5 bases short and J 1 base short, with 8 bases between. Here the CDR3 DNA reads TGTGCCAGCTCAGAGGGGACCCAAGAGACCCAGTACTTC. As protein: CASSEGTQETQYF.

Comment on this clonotype: A much larger clone differs by one base, so this may be a read error. This chain connects TRBV29-1 to TRBJ2-1; the D gene could be TRBD1 or TRBD2 (5 bases each). V was trimmed by 0 bases and J by 3 bases, leaving 15 bases between them. Germline CDR1 reads SQVTM; CDR2 reads ANQGSEA. The CDR3 is 16 residues long. Written as DNA, the CDR3 is TGCAGCGTTGAAGATGAGCTAACGGGGCGCTACAATGAGCAGTTCTTC. Protein sequence: CSVEDELTGRYNEQFF.

There are many counts of this clonotype. The rearrangement joins TRBV20-1 to TRBJ1-2; D is uncertain. The CDR3 runs to 13 residues. V lost 0 bases, J lost 1 base, and 6 bases lay in between. CDR1 DFQATT and CDR2 SNEGSKA come from the germline V gene (reference sequence). DNA for the CDR3: TGCAGTGCTAGAGATTCGGTTAACTATGGCTACACCTTC. The encoded protein is CSARDSVNYGYTF.

This clonotype has ten or more counts. The genes are TRBV24-1 and TRBJ2-1; unclear D gene. The germline V gene has CDR1 KGHDR and CDR2 SFDVKD. The V gene lost 4 bases and the J gene lost 5 bases, with 11 bases spanning the gap. This CDR3 has 14 residues. CDR3 region: CATSDPGLDNEQFF. DNA for the CDR3: TGTGCCACCAGTGACCCCGGGCTAGACAATGAGCAGTTCTTC.

This clonotype has only a few counts. CDR3 region: CASSQGQGADQPQHF. The CDR3 DNA follows: TGTGCCAGCAGCCAGGGACAGGGGGCCGATCAGCCCCAGCATTTT. The V call is TRBV7-9, the J call TRBJ1-5, with 12 bases lining up with TRBD1. Germline V gene lookup returns CDR1 SEHNR and CDR2 FQNEAQ (reference sequence). V shed 5 bases and J 5 bases; nucleotides not matched to a gene: 4. The CDR3 contains 15 residues.

The gene calls are TRBV2 and TRBJ2-2, with D possibly called TRBD1 or TRBD2 (5 bases each). The CDR3 spans 14 residues. V lost 8 bases to trimming and J lost 1 base, with 11 bases between them. The V gene's germline CDR1 is SNHLY and CDR2 FYNNEI. For the CDR3, the DNA is TGTGCCAGCGGGGGAAAGGGGAACACCGGGGAGCTGTTTTTT. Protein product: CASGGKGNTGELFF.

This clonotype was recorded at least ten times. The chain is built from TRBV11-2 and TRBJ2-7, with TRBD1 matching over 9 bases. The V segment lost 1 base and the J segment 4 bases; nucleotides outside the gene matches: 5. Germline loops: CDR1 SGHAT, CDR2 FQNNGV. This CDR3 is 15 amino acids long. CDR3 amino acids: CASSLVGTGLYEQYF. The CDR3 bases are TGTGCCAGCAGCTTAGTCGGGACAGGGTTGTACGAGCAGTACTTC.

V is TRBV2 and J is TRBJ2-3; a weak D match, TRBD2 (6 bases). The ends were cut back, 3 bases at V and 4 bases at J, with 14 bases in the middle. CDR1 is SNHLY, CDR2 FYNNEI, per germline. CDR3 length equals 15 residues. CDR3 DNA: TGTGCCAGCAGTGACGTTGGCGGGGTCGCAGATACGCAGTATTTT. Translated, it gives CASSDVGGVADTQYF.

J is TRBJ1-5 and V is TRBV28; D remains ambiguous. The CDR3 runs to 15 residues. V lost 6 bases and J 4 bases, leaving 16 bases between the germline ends. The germline CDR1 and CDR2 sequences are MDHEN and SYDVKM. CDR3 coding DNA: TGTGCCAGCAGGGGTGGACGGCGGAGGAATCAGCCCCAGCATTTT. Translating gives CASRGGRRRNQPQHF.

The chain recombines TRBV7-8 with TRBJ2-3; 9 bases are a match to TRBD2. This CDR3 has 16 amino acids. CDR1 is SGHVS, CDR2 FQNEAQ, per germline. After removal of 7 bases from V and 5 bases from J, the junction contained 13 bases not matched to a gene. CDR3 coding DNA: TGTGCCAGCACCACGGCCGCGAGCGGGAGGAGAGATACGCAGTATTTT. It yields the protein CASTTAASGRRDTQYF.

Comments on this clonotype: Germline is not matched at one junction end, which may reflect a read error. The genes are TRBV14 and TRBJ1-6; D remains unclear. CDR3 length: 14 residues. Germline CDR1 SGHDN, CDR2 FVKESK. Written as DNA, the CDR3 is TGTGCCGGCAGCCAAGGCGGCGTTAATTCACCCCTCCACTTT. It yields the protein CAGSQGGVNSPLHF.

This clonotype was seen repeatedly, ten times or more. The J gene is TRBJ2-1, the V gene TRBV2; TRBD2 aligns across 16 bases. The CDR3 has 20 residues. CDR1 is SNHLY, CDR2 FYNNEI, per germline. Unmatched junction bases numbered 8, after V lost 2 bases and J lost 1 base. CDR3 protein: CASSEPEGLAGGLSYNEQFF. CDR3 DNA sequence: TGTGCCAGCAGTGAACCCGAGGGACTAGCGGGGGGGTTATCCTACAATGAGCAGTTCTTC.

This clonotype was picked up many times. The chain couples TRBV6-1 to TRBJ2-4; D gene uncertain. Between the trimmed V and J ends, which lost 7 bases and 7 bases, there was a span of 20 bases. The CDR3 has 15 amino acids. Germline-derived CDR1 and CDR2 are MNHNS and SASEGT. The CDR3 sequence: CASTERRGGWNIQYF. Here the CDR3 DNA reads TGTGCCAGCACCGAACGGCGCGGTGGTTGGAACATTCAGTACTTC.

There are many counts of this clonotype. The rearrangement links TRBV7-2 to TRBJ1-2, with D maybe TRBD1 (5 bases). V was pared by 5 bases and J by 3 bases, with 13 bases between. This CDR3 is 14 amino acids long. Germline values: CDR1 SGHTA, CDR2 FQGNSA. CDR3 loop: CASSPQEWDYGYTF. The CDR3 bases are TGTGCCAGCAGCCCACAGGAGTGGGACTATGGCTACACCTTC.

About this clonotype: This clone may be a read error of a much larger clone one base away. V gene TRBV20-1 combines with J gene TRBJ1-6, with D perhaps TRBD1 (5 bases). Per the germline V gene, CDR1 is DFQATT and CDR2 is SNEGSKA (reference sequence). The CDR3 is made up of 13 amino acids. The DNA of the CDR3 is TGCAGTGCGTCCGATGGGGCTGATTCACCCCCCCACTTT. Its translation: CSASDGADSPPHF.